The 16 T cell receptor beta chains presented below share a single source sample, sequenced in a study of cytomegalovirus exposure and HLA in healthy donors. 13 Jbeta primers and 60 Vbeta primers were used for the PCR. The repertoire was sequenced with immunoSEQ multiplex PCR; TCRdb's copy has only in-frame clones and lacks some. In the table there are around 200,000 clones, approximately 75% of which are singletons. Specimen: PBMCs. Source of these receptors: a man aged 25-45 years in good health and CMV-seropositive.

The CDR3, as DNA: TGTGCCAGCGGGCCCGGGACTAGCGGGACCTACTACGAGCAGTACTTC. Translating it yields CASGPGTSGTYYEQYF. The rearrangement links TRBV27 to TRBJ2-7; TRBD2 matches at 13 bases. There are 16 residues in the CDR3. Per the germline V gene, CDR1 is MNHEY and CDR2 is SMNVEV (reference sequence). V shed 8 bases, J shed 3 bases, and the junction held 10 bases outside the gene matches.

The CDR3 region has the DNA TGTGCCAGCAGCCCGACAGGGAACACTGAAGCTTTCTTT. The encoded protein is CASSPTGNTEAFF. J is TRBJ1-1 and V is TRBV11-2; D might be TRBD1 (6 bases). Trimming took off 5 bases at V and 1 base at J, with 8 bases between the two ends. CDR3 size: 13 residues. Per germline, CDR1 SGHAT and CDR2 FQNNGV.

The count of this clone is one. Here the CDR3 DNA reads TGCGCCAGCAGCTTCCCCGGGACTGGGGGCAATCAGCCCCAGCATTTT. Protein: CASSFPGTGGNQPQHF. V and J are TRBV5-1 and TRBJ1-5; D is possibly TRBD1 (5 bases). Germline V lookup: CDR1 SGHRS, CDR2 YFSETQ. This CDR3 has 16 residues. The germline V and J ends were trimmed by 2 bases and 2 bases, with 14 bases remaining between them.

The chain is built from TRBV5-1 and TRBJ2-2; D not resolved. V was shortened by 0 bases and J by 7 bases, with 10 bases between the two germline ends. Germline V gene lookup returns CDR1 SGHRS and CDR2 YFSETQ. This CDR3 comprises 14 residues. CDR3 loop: CASSLDHHNGELFF. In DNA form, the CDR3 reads TGCGCCAGCAGCTTGGATCACCACAACGGGGAGCTGTTTTTT. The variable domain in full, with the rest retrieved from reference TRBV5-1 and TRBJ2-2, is KAGVTQTPRYLIKTRGQQVTLSCSPISGHRSVSWYQQTPGQGLQFLFEYFSETQRNKGNFPGRFSGRQFSNSRSEMNVSTLELGDSALYLCASSLDHHNGELFFGEGSRLTVL.

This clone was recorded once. CDR3 DNA sequence: TGTGCCAGCAGCCCCGGGGGGAGCAATCAGCCCCAGCATTTT. This gives the protein CASSPGGSNQPQHF. The J gene is TRBJ1-5, the V gene TRBV28; D possibly corresponds to TRBD1 (5 bases). Germline loops: CDR1 MDHEN, CDR2 SYDVKM. CDR3 length: 14 amino acids. The V end lost 6 bases, the J end lost 1 base, and 10 bases lay between the germline ends.

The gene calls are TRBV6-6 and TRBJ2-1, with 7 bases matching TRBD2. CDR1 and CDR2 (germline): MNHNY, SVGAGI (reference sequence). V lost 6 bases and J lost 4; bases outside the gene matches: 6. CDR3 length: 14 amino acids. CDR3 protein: CASRGGSPYNEQFF. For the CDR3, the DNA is TGTGCCAGCAGAGGCGGGAGCCCTTACAATGAGCAGTTCTTC.

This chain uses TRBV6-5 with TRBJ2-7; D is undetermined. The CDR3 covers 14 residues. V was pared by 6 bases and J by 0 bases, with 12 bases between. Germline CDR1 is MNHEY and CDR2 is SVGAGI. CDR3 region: CASRASRSSYEQYF. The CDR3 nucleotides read TGTGCCAGCAGGGCATCCCGGAGCTCCTACGAGCAGTACTTC.

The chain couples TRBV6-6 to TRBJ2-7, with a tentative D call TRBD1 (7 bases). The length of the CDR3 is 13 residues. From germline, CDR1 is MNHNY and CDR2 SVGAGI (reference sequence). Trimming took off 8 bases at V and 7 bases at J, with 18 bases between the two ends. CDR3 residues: CASGQVRREEQYF. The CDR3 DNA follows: TGTGCCAGCGGACAGGTGCGCCGGGAGGAGCAGTACTTC.

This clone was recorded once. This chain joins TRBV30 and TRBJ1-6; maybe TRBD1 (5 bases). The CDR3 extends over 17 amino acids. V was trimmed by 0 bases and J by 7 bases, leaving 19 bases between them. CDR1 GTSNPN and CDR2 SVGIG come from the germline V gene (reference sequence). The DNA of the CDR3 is TGTGCCTGGAGTGTACTGGGGGGTCCCCTGGAAAATTCACCCCTCCACTTT. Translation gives CAWSVLGGPLENSPLHF.

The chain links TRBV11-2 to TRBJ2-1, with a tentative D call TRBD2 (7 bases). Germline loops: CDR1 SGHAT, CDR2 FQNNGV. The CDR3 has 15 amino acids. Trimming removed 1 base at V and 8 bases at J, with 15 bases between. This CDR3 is CASSLGGGGSDEQFF. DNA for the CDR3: TGTGCCAGCAGCTTAGGAGGGGGAGGGAGCGATGAGCAGTTCTTC.

The CDR3 DNA is TGTGCCAGTAGACACAGGGTCGAGGATTATGGCTACACCTTC. Translated, it gives CASRHRVEDYGYTF. The chain employs TRBV19 and TRBJ1-2; D possibly corresponds to TRBD1 (6 bases). CDR1 is LNHDA, CDR2 SQIVND, per germline (reference sequence). V lost 6 bases, J lost 5 bases, and 16 bases lay in between. This CDR3 has 14 residues.

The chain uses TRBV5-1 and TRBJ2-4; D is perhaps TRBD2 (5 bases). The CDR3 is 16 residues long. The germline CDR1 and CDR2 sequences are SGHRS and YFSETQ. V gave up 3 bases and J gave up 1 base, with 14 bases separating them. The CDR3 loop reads CASSSGLRRAKNIQYF. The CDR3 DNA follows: TGCGCCAGCAGCTCCGGACTTCGCCGGGCCAAAAACATTCAGTACTTC.

CDR3 residues: CSVTDRAYGYTF. CDR3 bases: TGCAGCGTCACTGACAGGGCCTATGGCTACACCTTC. The chain combines TRBV29-1 with TRBJ1-2, with 7 bases that match TRBD1. The CDR3 has 12 amino acids. Germline loops: CDR1 SQVTM, CDR2 ANQGSEA. V lost 6 bases and J lost 4; bases outside the gene matches: 5.

The CDR3: CAIAGTGENEQFF. The CDR3 region has the DNA TGCGCCATAGCCGGGACAGGGGAAAATGAGCAGTTCTTC. The V and J genes are TRBV5-1 and TRBJ2-1, with 10 bases aligning to TRBD1. After removal of 9 bases from V and 7 bases from J, the junction contained 7 bases not matched to a gene. CDR3 length: 13 residues. Germline V CDR1 and CDR2: SGHRS, YFSETQ.

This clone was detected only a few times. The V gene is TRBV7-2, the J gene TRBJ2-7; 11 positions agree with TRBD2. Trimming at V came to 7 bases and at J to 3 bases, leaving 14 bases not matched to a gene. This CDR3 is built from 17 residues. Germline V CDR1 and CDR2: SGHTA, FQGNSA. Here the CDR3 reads CASTPKGSSGGNYEQYF. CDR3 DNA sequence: TGTGCCAGCACCCCCAAGGGCTCTAGCGGGGGGAACTACGAGCAGTACTTC.

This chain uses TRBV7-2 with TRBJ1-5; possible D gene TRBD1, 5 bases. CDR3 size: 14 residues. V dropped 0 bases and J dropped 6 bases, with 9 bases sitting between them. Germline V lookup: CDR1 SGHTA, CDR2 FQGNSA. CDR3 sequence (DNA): TGTGCCAGCAGCTTAGCGGCAGGGCGTCAGCCCCAGCATTTT. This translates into CASSLAAGRQPQHF.